The rows below give T cell receptor beta chains drawn from one sample of a study of blood T cell repertoires in COVID-19. Libraries were prepared by immunoSEQ multiplex PCR; TCRdb keeps only in-frame clonotypes and omits some of them. The repertoire holds a few hundred thousand clones, with around 89% as singletons. Sample: PBMCs or T cells enriched from blood (not recorded which). These receptors came from a man aged 25-40 years who had been exposed to COVID-19. The CDR3 runs from the conserved cysteine through the conserved F or W. D genes are given only for firm matches. Rows may omit the clone size; those that give it use once, few, many or a size class.

>TRBJ2-6|NA|NA|TRBV7-6
CASSLVTGANVLTF
TGTGCCAGCAGCTTAGTAACTGGGGCCAACGTCCTGACTTTC
>TRBJ1-1|NA|NA|TRBV11-2
CASSLSYEANTEAFF
TGTGCCAGCAGCCTATCATACGAAGCGAACACTGAAGCTTTCTTT
>TRBJ2-5|TRBD2|once|TRBV7-6
CASSHIAGGQETQYF
TGTGCCAGCAGCCACATAGCGGGGGGCCAAGAGACCCAGTACTTC
>TRBJ2-7|NA|NA|TRBV5-4
CASSHRASHEQYF
TGTGCCAGCAGTCACCGGGCTAGCCACGAGCAGTACTTC
>TRBJ2-3|NA|NA|TRBV7-2
CASSRESAQYF
TGTGCCAGCAGCAGAGAGAGTGCGCAGTATTTT
>TRBJ1-5|NA|NA|TRBV2
CASTEGNQPQHF
TGTGCCAGCACGGAGGGGAATCAGCCCCAGCATTTT
>TRBJ1-2|TRBD1|few|TRBV11-1
CASSRDRADYGYTF
TGTGCCAGCAGCCGGGACAGGGCAGACTATGGCTACACCTTC
>TRBJ2-7|NA|NA|TRBV5-1
CASSPVGRSYEQYF
TGCGCCAGCAGCCCGGTGGGGAGATCCTACGAGCAGTACTTC
>TRBJ2-1|TRBD2|NA|TRBV19
CASSISGGFNEQFF
TGTGCCAGTAGTATTAGCGGGGGTTTCAATGAGCAGTTCTTC
>TRBJ1-2|NA|NA|TRBV12-3/TRBV12-4
CASSEGVYGYTF
TGTGCCAGCAGTGAGGGGGTGTATGGCTACACCTTC
>TRBJ1-6|TRBD1|NA|TRBV30
CAWSGPGTGGRSPLHF
TGTGCCTGGAGTGGCCCCGGGACAGGGGGTCGTTCACCCCTCCACTTT
>TRBJ1-1|NA|NA|TRBV5-5
CASSVYAGSTEAFF
TGTGCCAGCAGCGTCTATGCCGGGAGTACTGAAGCTTTCTTT
>TRBJ1-6|TRBD1|NA|TRBV6-5
CASSRDRANSPLHF
TGTGCCAGCAGCCGGGACAGGGCAAATTCACCCCTCCACTTT
>TRBJ2-2|NA|NA|TRBV9
CASSETVNTGELFF
TGTGCCAGCAGCGAGACAGTGAACACCGGGGAGCTGTTTTTT
>TRBJ1-2|NA|NA|TRBV7-2
CASSLVAESYGYTF
TGTGCCAGCAGCTTAGTAGCTGAGTCCTATGGCTACACCTTC
>TRBJ1-5|NA|NA|TRBV6-5
CASSPGSGDQPQHF
TGTGCCAGCAGCCCCGGCAGCGGCGATCAGCCCCAGCATTTT